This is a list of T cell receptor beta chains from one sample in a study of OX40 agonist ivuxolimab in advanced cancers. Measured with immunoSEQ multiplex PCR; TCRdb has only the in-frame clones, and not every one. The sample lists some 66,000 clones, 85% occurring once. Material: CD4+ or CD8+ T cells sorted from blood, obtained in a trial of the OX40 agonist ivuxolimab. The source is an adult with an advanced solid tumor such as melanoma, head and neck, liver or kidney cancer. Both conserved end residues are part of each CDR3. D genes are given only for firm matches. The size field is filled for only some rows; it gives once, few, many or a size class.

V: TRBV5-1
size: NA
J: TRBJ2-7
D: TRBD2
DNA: TGCGCCAGCAGCTTGGTTGTGGGAGGGGCATCCTACGAGCAGTACTTC
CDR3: CASSLVVGGASYEQYF

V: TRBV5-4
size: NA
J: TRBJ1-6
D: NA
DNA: TGTGCCAGCAGATCGGGGGGCGCCTATAATTCACCCCTCCACTTT
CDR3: CASRSGGAYNSPLHF

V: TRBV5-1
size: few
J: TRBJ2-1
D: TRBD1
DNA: TGCGCCAGCAGCCCACGAAATCCGGGACAGGGACATAATGAGCAGTTCTTC
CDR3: CASSPRNPGQGHNEQFF

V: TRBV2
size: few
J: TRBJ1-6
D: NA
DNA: TGTGCCAGCAGCGGTGATAATTCACCCCTCCACTTT
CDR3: CASSGDNSPLHF

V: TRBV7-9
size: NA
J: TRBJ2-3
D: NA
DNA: TGTGCCAGCAGTCCATGGAACCCAGATACGCAGTATTTT
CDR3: CASSPWNPDTQYF

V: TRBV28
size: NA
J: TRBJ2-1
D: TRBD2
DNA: TGTGCCAGCAGTTCCGGGACTAGCGGGGTCAATGAGCAGTTCTTC
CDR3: CASSSGTSGVNEQFF

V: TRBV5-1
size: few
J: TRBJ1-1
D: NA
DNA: TGCGCCAGCAGCTTGGCGGGGAACACTGAAGCTTTCTTT
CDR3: CASSLAGNTEAFF

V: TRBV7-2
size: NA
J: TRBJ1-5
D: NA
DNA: TGTGCCAGCAGCGGGGCAGCTTTTCAGCCCCAGCATTTT
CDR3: CASSGAAFQPQHF

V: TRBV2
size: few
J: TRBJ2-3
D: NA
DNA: TGTGCCAGCAGTGCCCAAGGACTCGGCACAGATACGCAGTATTTT
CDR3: CASSAQGLGTDTQYF

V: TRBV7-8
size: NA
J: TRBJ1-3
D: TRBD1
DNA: TGTGCCAGCAGCTTAAGGTTCACAGGGGGTACGGGAAACACCATATATTTT
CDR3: CASSLRFTGGTGNTIYF

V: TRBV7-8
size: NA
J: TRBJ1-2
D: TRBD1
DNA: TGTGCCAGCAGCCTACGACAGGGAAACTATGGCTACACCTTC
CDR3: CASSLRQGNYGYTF

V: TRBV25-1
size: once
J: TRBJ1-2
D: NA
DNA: TGTGCCAGCAGTTACGGGGGGGGTGGCTACACCTTC
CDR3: CASSYGGGGYTF

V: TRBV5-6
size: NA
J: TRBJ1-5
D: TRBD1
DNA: TGTGCCAGCAGTTACAGGGGGTCTGCTCAGCCCCAGCATTTT
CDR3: CASSYRGSAQPQHF

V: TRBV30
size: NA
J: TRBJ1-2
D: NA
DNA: TGTGCCTGGAGTGTCCGAAAAGTGAGACAGGCGGATTATGGCTACACCTTC
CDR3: CAWSVRKVRQADYGYTF

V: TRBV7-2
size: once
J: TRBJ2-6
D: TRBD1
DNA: TGTGCCAGCAGCTCCCGACAGGGCGGGGCCAACGTCCTGACTTTC
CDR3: CASSSRQGGANVLTF

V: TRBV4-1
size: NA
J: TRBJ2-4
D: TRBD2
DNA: TGCGCCAGCAGCCAATTCTTCCAGGGAGGGTCCCTAGCCAAAAACATTCAGTACTTC
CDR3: CASSQFFQGGSLAKNIQYF

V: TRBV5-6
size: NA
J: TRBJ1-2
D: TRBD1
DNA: TGTGCCAGCAGCCCAGCCTCGACAGGGAACTATGGCTACACCTTC
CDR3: CASSPASTGNYGYTF

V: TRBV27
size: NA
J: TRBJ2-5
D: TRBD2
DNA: TGTGCCAGCAGCCCTACTAGCGTCCAAGAGACCCAGTACTTC
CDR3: CASSPTSVQETQYF

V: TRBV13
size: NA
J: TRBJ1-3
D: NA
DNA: TGTGCCAGCAGCTTAGGCCTCAGCTCTGGAAACACCATATATTTT
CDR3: CASSLGLSSGNTIYF

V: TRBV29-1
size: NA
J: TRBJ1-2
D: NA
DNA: TGCAGCGTTCGACAGAATAACTATGGCTACACCTTC
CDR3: CSVRQNNYGYTF

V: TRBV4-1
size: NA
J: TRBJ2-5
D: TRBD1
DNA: TGCGCCAGCAGCCAAGGGGGACAGGGGGGACAAGAGACCCAGTACTTC
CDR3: CASSQGGQGGQETQYF

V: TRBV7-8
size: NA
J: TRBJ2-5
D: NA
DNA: TGTGCCAGCAGCTTAGGAGCCGCGACGTTCACCCAAGAGACCCAGTACTTC
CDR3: CASSLGAATFTQETQYF

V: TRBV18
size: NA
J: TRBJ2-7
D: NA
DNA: TGTGCCAGCTCACCATCCTTACAGGGATACGAGCAGTACTTC
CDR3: CASSPSLQGYEQYF

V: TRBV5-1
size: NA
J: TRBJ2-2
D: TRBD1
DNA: TGCGCCAGCAGCTCTCAAGTCCCGGGACAGGGGGCCGGGGAGCTGTTTTTT
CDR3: CASSSQVPGQGAGELFF

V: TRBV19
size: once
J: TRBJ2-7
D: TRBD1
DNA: TGTGCCAGTAGTTCACGGACAGGGGGCTACGAGCAGTACTTC
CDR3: CASSSRTGGYEQYF

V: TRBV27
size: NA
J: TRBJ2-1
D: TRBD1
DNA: TGTGCCAGCAGTCCTATTATGGACAGGGGCCTGCAGTTCTTC
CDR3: CASSPIMDRGLQFF

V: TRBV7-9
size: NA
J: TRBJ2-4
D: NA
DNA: TGTGCCAGCAGCTCGCGGGACGTAGCCAAAAACATTCAGTACTTC
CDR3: CASSSRDVAKNIQYF

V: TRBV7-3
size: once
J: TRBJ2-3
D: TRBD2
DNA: TGTGCCAGCAGCGAACTAGCGGGAGGGGATACGCAGTATTTT
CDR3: CASSELAGGDTQYF

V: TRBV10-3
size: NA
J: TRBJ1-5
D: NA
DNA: TGTGCCATCAGTGAGACAACAGGGCATCAGCCCCAGCATTTT
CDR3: CAISETTGHQPQHF

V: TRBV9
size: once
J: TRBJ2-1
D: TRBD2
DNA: TGTGCCAGCAGCGCCGTAGCGGGATCCTACAATGAGCAGTTCTTC
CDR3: CASSAVAGSYNEQFF

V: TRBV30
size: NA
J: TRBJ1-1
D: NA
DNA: TGTGCCTGGAACTCGGTACTTGACGGGTGGACTGAAGCTTTCTTT
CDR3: CAWNSVLDGWTEAFF